This T cell receptor (beta chain) originates from a study of T cells after yellow fever vaccination (dated by TCRdb to between 2019 and 2020). About the full investigation: The SMART-Seq v4 Ultra Low Input RNA kit was used to prepare libraries from fractions with low cell numbers. Blood was collected at multiple timepoints before and after primary and secondary immunization, and bulk PBMC replicates and cell subsets were isolated. To follow T-cell clones before and after primary and booster YFV17D yellow fever vaccination, bulk TCR alpha and beta repertoires were sequenced over time. Two healthy male donors made up the cohort, one aged 18 to 30 years and the other aged 30 to 39 years. On the study overall, not on this receptor specifically: Most clones expanded after primary vaccination (96% of CD4 and 88% of CD8) were re-detected after the booster, suggesting that broad memory maintenance occurred. Compared with the primary T-cell response, the secondary T-cell response was weaker but faster, peaking on day 5 rather than day 15. Computational filtering was needed because FACS-sorted repertoires could contain abundant contaminating clonotypes from the bulk population. Because the study included only a couple of donors, the extent to which the findings can be generalized is limited. A small share of clonotypes was detected in both CD4 and CD8 compartments, with the overlap likely arising from convergent recombination.

This clonotype was counted many times. What this receptor recognizes is not known. Base qualities are not recorded, but no much larger clone differs from it by a single base. The sample's treatment or condition label, in plain terms: live attenuated yellow fever vaccine strain. Two biological replicates of bulk PBMCs were collected at each blood-draw timepoint. A standard Ficoll-Paque protocol was used to isolate PBMCs from peripheral blood. TriZol was used to extract RNA from bulk PBMCs, CD4 and CD8 fractions, and dextramer-positive and dextramer-negative fractions. The trim is 5 bases for V and 3 bases for J, with a gap of 13 bases between the germline ends. CDR1 KGHSH and CDR2 LQKENI are derived from the germline V gene. From cysteine to phenylalanine, the CDR3 is 15 amino acids long. Only the CDR3 part of the read is kept: 45 bases, read in frame from the first base. Instrument on record: Illumina NovaSeq 6000. TCR cDNA was made using 5'RACE template switching, a step that added a universal primer site and unique molecular identifiers. Priming of cDNA synthesis was performed from both the TCR alpha and TCR beta constant segments. Libraries were amplified in two PCR steps, with sample barcodes and sequencing adapters added in the second step. Sequencing of libraries was done on Illumina HiSeq 2500 (2x100 bp) or NovaSeq (2x150 bp). For the original study's pipeline: Reads were demultiplexed and collapsed into UMI consensus sequences with MIGEC, and V(D)J alignment was performed with MiXCR. Clonotypes responding to the vaccine were identified with edgeR on replicate PBMC samples, with the criteria of FDR below 0.01 and a log2 fold change above 5 up to day 15. Each bulk clonotype received a CD4 or CD8 identity based on whether the sequenced CD4 or CD8 repertoire contained that clonotype at higher abundance. TCRdb reanalyzed the raw reads on its own, using fastp at Q25 for trimming and MiXCR for clone calling, and kept in-frame beta chains. Each CDR3 protein gets just one entry, which takes the most common genes and DNA from the rows behind it. The V and J calls were determined by TCRdb, not by the authors. This sample gives 250,000 or so distinct CDR3 sequences in total; approximately 3.5% of them show up just once. The ten largest clones take up under 20% of the sample.

The sequence joins TRBV18 to TRBJ2-2; TRBD2 is perhaps the D gene, given 5 matching bases. This clonotype was obtained from a man between 18 and 29 years old who received the YFV17D yellow fever vaccine. Sequenced material: PBMCs, taken 15 days after the yellow fever booster vaccination. The nucleotide sequence reads TGTGCCAGCTCATCGCAGGAGGTCGACACCGGGGAGCTGTTTTTT. Its protein product is CASSSQEVDTGELFF.